This note documents a single T cell receptor (beta chain) sequence. Its antigen remains unknown. An end of the junction differs from the germline gene, which may be a read error. The template was RNA from unsorted bulk tissue. Distant lung tissue was collected more than 3 cm away from the tumor edge. Donors were chemotherapy-naive, newly diagnosed lung cancer surgical patients in China, August–late 2014. The data were taken from a study of tumor and adjacent non-tumor tissue in lung cancer. Germline V gene sequence: CDR1 MDHEN, CDR2 SYDVKM. The CDR3 length is 13 residues. A modified ARM-PCR protocol with three rounds of nested PCR amplified TCRbeta. TCRdb re-called the multiplex PCR reads through MiXCR, storing one row per CDR3 protein. The sample lists about 67,000 distinct CDR3 sequences, around three quarters occurring once. Study conclusions and caveats: Significantly higher TCR diversity was found in tumor than normal lung. Normal lung showed higher cumulative top 100 clone frequency than tumor.

The sequence derives from a man in his sixties with non-small cell lung cancer. Sequencing was done on a sample of distant non-tumor lung tissue. The chain is built from TRBV28 and TRBJ2-3; D is tentatively TRBD1 or TRBD2 (5 bases each). The CDR3 here is CASNIHGADTQYF. For the CDR3, the DNA is TGTGCCAGCAATATCCACGGGGCAGATACACAGTATTTT.